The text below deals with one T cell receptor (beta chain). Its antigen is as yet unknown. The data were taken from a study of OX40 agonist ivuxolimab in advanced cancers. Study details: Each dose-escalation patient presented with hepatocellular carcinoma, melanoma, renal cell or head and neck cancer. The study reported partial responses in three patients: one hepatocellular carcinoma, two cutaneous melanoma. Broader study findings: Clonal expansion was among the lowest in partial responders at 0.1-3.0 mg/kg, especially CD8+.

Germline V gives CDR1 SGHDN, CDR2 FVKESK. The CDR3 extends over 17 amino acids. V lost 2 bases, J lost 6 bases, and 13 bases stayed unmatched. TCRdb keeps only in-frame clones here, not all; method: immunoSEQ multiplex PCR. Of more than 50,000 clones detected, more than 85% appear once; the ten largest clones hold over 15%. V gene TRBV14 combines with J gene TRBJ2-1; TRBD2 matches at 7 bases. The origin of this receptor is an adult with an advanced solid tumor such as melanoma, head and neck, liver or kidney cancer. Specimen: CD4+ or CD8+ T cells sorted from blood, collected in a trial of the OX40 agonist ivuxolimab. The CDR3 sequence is CASSQFFLGGLGNEQFF. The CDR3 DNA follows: TGTGCCAGCAGCCAATTTTTCCTGGGGGGGTTGGGCAATGAGCAGTTCTTC. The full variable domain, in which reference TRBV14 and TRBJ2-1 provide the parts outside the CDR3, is EAGVTQFPSHSVIEKGQTVTLRCDPISGHDNLYWYRRVMGKEIKFLLHFVKESKQDESGMPNNRFLAERTGGTYSTLKVQPAELEDSGVYFCASSQFFLGGLGNEQFFGPGTRLTVL.